This T cell receptor beta chain was retrieved from a study of blood T cell repertoires in COVID-19. For the study at large: The cDNA or gDNA used as material had been derived from T cells, B-cell-depleted T cells, or PBMCs.

Trimming left V 4 bases short and J 8 bases short, with 9 bases between. The CDR3 consists of 13 residues. The germline gives CDR1 SEHNR, CDR2 FQNEAQ (reference sequence). Repertoires were generated with immunoSEQ multiplex PCR, while TCRdb's copy carries only in-frame clones and drops some. The sample yields some 73,000 clones, roughly 85% seen once. Sequencing was carried out using peripheral blood. J is TRBJ1-6 and V is TRBV7-9, with D possibly matching TRBD1 (5 bases). The sequence derives from a man aged 45-60 years with COVID-19, enrolled during active disease. The CDR3 reads CASSSTQDSPLHF. The CDR3 bases are TGTGCCAGCAGCTCCACACAGGATTCACCCCTCCACTTT.